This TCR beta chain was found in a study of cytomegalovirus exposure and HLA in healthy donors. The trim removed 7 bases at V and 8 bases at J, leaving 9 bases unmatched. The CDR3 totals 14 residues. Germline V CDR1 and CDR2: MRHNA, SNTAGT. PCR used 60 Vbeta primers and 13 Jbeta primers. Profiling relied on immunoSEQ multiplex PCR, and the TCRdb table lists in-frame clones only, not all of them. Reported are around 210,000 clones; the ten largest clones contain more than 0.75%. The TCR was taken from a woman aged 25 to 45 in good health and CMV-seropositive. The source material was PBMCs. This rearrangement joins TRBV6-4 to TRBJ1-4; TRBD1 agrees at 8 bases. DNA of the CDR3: TGTGCCAGCACCAGGGGGCCGGCCGTAGAAAAACTGTTTTTT. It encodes CASTRGPAVEKLFF.